These T cell receptor beta chains were read from a single sample in a study of Graves' ophthalmopathy and Graves' hyperthyroidism. TCRdb redid the calling of the multiplex PCR reads with MiXCR, one entry per CDR3 protein. Here the sample spans a few hundred thousand distinct CDR3 sequences, 17% being singletons. The sample comprised peripheral blood. The receptors were sampled from an adult man with Graves' ophthalmopathy. CDR3s include the opening cysteine and the closing phenylalanine or tryptophan. The order of the fields is clone size, V gene, D gene, J gene, CDR3 DNA, CDR3 protein. A D gene is named only where the DNA matches it firmly. Clone size is shown for a subset of rows, as once, few, many or a class of expanded clone.

>many|TRBV7-6|NA|TRBJ2-5
TGTGCCAGCAGCCCCCCGTCGGGTCGGCAGTTGGAGACCCAGTACTTC
CASSPPSGRQLETQYF
>many|TRBV28|TRBD2|TRBJ2-5
TGTGCCAGCAGTCTCGTGCGGGGGGGTCGGGAGACCCAGTACTTC
CASSLVRGGRETQYF
>many|TRBV29-1|NA|TRBJ2-7
TGCAGCGTTGGCTCCCAGGGGACGCTAGAGCAGTACTTC
CSVGSQGTLEQYF
>NA|TRBV12-3/TRBV12-4|NA|TRBJ1-5
TGTGCCAGCAGTTTGATAAAGGGGTTGGGTCAGCCCCAGCATTTT
CASSLIKGLGQPQHF
>NA|TRBV29-1|NA|TRBJ2-7
TGCAGCGCCAGGGACGAGCGTTGGTACGAGCAGTACTTC
CSARDERWYEQYF
>many|TRBV27|NA|TRBJ2-2
TGTGCCAGCACCAGAGATGGGGAGCTGTTTTTT
CASTRDGELFF
>NA|TRBV12-3/TRBV12-4|TRBD1|TRBJ1-1
TGTGCCAGCAGTTCCAGACAGGGGGCTAGCGACACTGAAGCTTTCTTT
CASSSRQGASDTEAFF
>many|TRBV10-3|TRBD1|TRBJ2-5
TGTGCCATCAGTGAGACTTGGACAGGGCTGAAAGAGACCCAGTACTTC
CAISETWTGLKETQYF
>NA|TRBV10-3|NA|TRBJ1-1
TGTGCCATCAGTGAGCGCCAGGGGCAGAACACTGAAGCTTTCTTT
CAISERQGQNTEAFF
>many|TRBV6-2/TRBV6-3|TRBD1|TRBJ1-2
TGTGCCAGCAGTAACACAGGGGGCGGACCGCGTGGCTACACCTTC
CASSNTGGGPRGYTF
>many|TRBV3-1|NA|TRBJ2-2
TGTGCCAGCAGCCAAGAAGGGGATGGCACCGGGGAGCTGTTTTTT
CASSQEGDGTGELFF
>many|TRBV20-1|NA|TRBJ2-7
TGCAGTGCTAGAGAGAGCGGGCTCTTCTACGAGCAGTACTTC
CSARESGLFYEQYF
>few|TRBV12-3/TRBV12-4|TRBD2|TRBJ2-5
TGTGCCAGCAGTATACTAGCGGGCAAGCTAGAGACCCAGTACTTC
CASSILAGKLETQYF
>once|TRBV7-8|NA|TRBJ1-5
TGTGCCAGCAGCCCACGGCGTACCGACGGTCAGCCCCAGCATTTT
CASSPRRTDGQPQHF
>NA|TRBV18|TRBD1|TRBJ2-7
TGTGCCAGCTCACCTCCGGACAGGTCCTACGAGCAGTCCTTC
CASSPPDRSYEQSF
>many|TRBV7-9|NA|TRBJ2-7
TGTGCCAGCAGCCCTGCCGGGAGAGCCTACGAGCAGTACTTC
CASSPAGRAYEQYF
>many|TRBV15|TRBD2|TRBJ2-7
TGTGCCACCAGCCGGGGGGAGGCCTACGAGCAGTACTTC
CATSRGEAYEQYF
>many|TRBV12-3/TRBV12-4|NA|TRBJ1-3
TGTGCCAGCACCCCGGTTGCCTCTGGAAACACCATATATTTT
CASTPVASGNTIYF
>NA|TRBV9|NA|TRBJ2-7
TGTGCCAGCAGCGTAGACTCTGGGACCTACGAGCAGTACTTC
CASSVDSGTYEQYF
>many|TRBV2|NA|TRBJ1-5
TGTGCCAGCCGAAGGGGTAATAGCAATCAGCCCCAGCATTTT
CASRRGNSNQPQHF
>few|TRBV18|NA|TRBJ1-1
TGTGCCAGCTCAGCGGGACGGATGAACACTGAAGCTTTCTTT
CASSAGRMNTEAFF
>NA|TRBV7-8|NA|TRBJ1-2
TGTGACAGCAGCTTAGGCGGGAGGCAGAACTATGGCTACACCTTC
CDSSLGGRQNYGYTF
>NA|TRBV11-2|TRBD2|TRBJ2-2
TGTGCCAGCAGCTTACGGGAGCGGGGGGGTTCCGTCGGGGAGCTGTTTTTT
CASSLRERGGSVGELFF
>many|TRBV6-2/TRBV6-3|NA|TRBJ1-2
TGTGCCAGCAGTTACTCGCGGGGGGCGGGTGGCTACACCTTC
CASSYSRGAGGYTF
>many|TRBV20-1|TRBD1|TRBJ1-5
TGCAGTGCTAGAAGGACAGGGGTGAGCAATCAGCCCCAGCATTTT
CSARRTGVSNQPQHF
>NA|TRBV15|NA|TRBJ2-7
TGTGCCACCAGCAGACCCGAACAAGCCCTCTACGAGCAGTACTTC
CATSRPEQALYEQYF
>many|TRBV5-1|TRBD1|TRBJ1-1
TGCGCCAGCCAAGCCGGGACAGGGGGCGCGGAAGCTTTCTTT
CASQAGTGGAEAFF
>many|TRBV27|TRBD1|TRBJ2-7
TGTGCCAGCAGTCCAATCGGACAGGGATCCCACGAGCAGTACTTC
CASSPIGQGSHEQYF
>many|TRBV6-5|NA|TRBJ1-1
TGTGCCAGCAGTTACCGGATACAGGGGAACACTGAAGCTTTCTTT
CASSYRIQGNTEAFF
>NA|TRBV20-1|NA|TRBJ2-5
TGCAGTGCTAATGGTCCGTTACAGGTTATAGGAGAGACCCAGTACTTC
CSANGPLQVIGETQYF
>many|TRBV6-1|NA|TRBJ1-5
TGTGCCAGCAGTGAACCCCATCTGCGGAGCAATCAGCCCCAGCATTTT
CASSEPHLRSNQPQHF
>NA|TRBV4-1|TRBD2|TRBJ2-2
TGCGCCAGCAGCCAGAGAGGAATGGGGCGGGGGGGCCGCCCCGGGGAGCTGTTTTTT
CASSQRGMGRGGRPGELFF
>many|TRBV19|TRBD1|TRBJ1-5
TGTGCCAGTAGTATAGCGGCAGGGGGCGGTCGTCAGCCCCAGCATTTT
CASSIAAGGGRQPQHF
>NA|TRBV6-2/TRBV6-3|TRBD2|TRBJ2-1
TGTGCCAGCAGAGACACCTTAGCGGGGAACAATGAGCAGTTCTTC
CASRDTLAGNNEQFF
>NA|TRBV5-1|NA|TRBJ1-2
TGCGCCAGCAGCTTGGAATACAGGGACTATGGCTGCACCTTC
CASSLEYRDYGCTF
>many|TRBV5-1|TRBD2|TRBJ2-1
TGCGCCAGCAGGCCCGGGACTATGAGGTCCTACAATGAGCAGTTCTTC
CASRPGTMRSYNEQFF
>many|TRBV27|NA|TRBJ2-2
TGTGCCAGCAGCCACGTTTCGGACGGGACCGGGGAGCTGTTTTTT
CASSHVSDGTGELFF
>many|TRBV20-1|NA|TRBJ1-2
TGCAGTGCAGAGACCGGAGCTAACTATGGCTACACCTTC
CSAETGANYGYTF
>many|TRBV7-9|NA|TRBJ1-6
TGTGCCAGCAGCCCCCCATCGGGGGGTAATTCACCCCTCCACTTT
CASSPPSGGNSPLHF
>few|TRBV7-6|NA|TRBJ2-2
TGTGCCAGCAGCTTTAAGCCCATGGACAGTGCGTGGACCGGGGAGCTGTTTTTT
CASSFKPMDSAWTGELFF
>many|TRBV5-1|NA|TRBJ1-1
TGCGCCAGCAGCTCTGGAGGGGGATATATGAACACTGAAGCTTTCTTT
CASSSGGGYMNTEAFF